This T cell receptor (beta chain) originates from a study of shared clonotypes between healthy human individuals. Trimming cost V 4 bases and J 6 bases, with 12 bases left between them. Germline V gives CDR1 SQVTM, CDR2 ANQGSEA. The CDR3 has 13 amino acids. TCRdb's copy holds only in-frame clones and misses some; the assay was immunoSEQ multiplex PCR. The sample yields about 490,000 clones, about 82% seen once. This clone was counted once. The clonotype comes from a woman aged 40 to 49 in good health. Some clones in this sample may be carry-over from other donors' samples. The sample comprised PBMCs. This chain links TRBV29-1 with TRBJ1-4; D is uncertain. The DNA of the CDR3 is TGCAGCGTTGTTGACGTGGGCTATGAAAAACTGTTTTTT. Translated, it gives CSVVDVGYEKLFF.